The clone carrying this TCR beta chain was seen many times. The data derive from a study of blood T cells in healthy people across ages. CDR1 SGHNT and CDR2 YYREEE come from the germline V gene (reference sequence). Trimming left V 1 base short and J 0 bases short, with 18 bases between. The CDR3 runs to 18 residues. Alongside a J-beta primer mix, a sample-barcoded 5' primer served in a second PCR lasting roughly 6 to 11 cycles. Via MiXCR, TCRdb re-called the 5' RACE reads, giving one row per CDR3 protein. Of 900,000 to 950,000 distinct CDR3 sequences listed, 25% to 30% are singletons. A further study also used this sample, focusing on T cells of mothers and their children.

The sample consisted of blood. The receptor was derived from a woman aged 40-49 years in good health. V and J are TRBV5-4 and TRBJ2-3; D gene uncertain. CDR3 sequence: CASSLLYGRFPSTDTQYF. CDR3 in DNA: TGTGCCAGCAGCTTGCTTTACGGGCGATTCCCTAGCACAGATACGCAGTATTTT.